This entry features one T cell receptor beta chain sequence. Its antigen remains undetermined. No base-level quality is on record; no much larger clone is a single base apart. The data belong to a study of blood T cell repertoires in COVID-19 (TCRdb year 2020). At the level of the whole study: Collaborator samples came from the United States, Italy and Spain and covered acute and convalescent phases of COVID-19. Where available, HLA class I and class II types were taken from metadata supplied by the sample provider and were not determined by assay-based typing. The prospective study material was composed of cDNA or gDNA derived from T cells, B-cell-depleted T cells, or PBMCs. Subjects who had been exposed to COVID-19, were actively infected with it, or had recovered from it provided the deeply sampled blood TCRbeta repertoires that made up the dataset. A de-identified subject ID, COVID-19 status, age in years and sex were almost always included in the sample metadata. The repertoires were released in a freely available public database intended as a resource for research on the immune response to SARS-CoV-2. The samples were drawn from two sources: the first 160 participants of the ongoing ImmuneRACE study, and fewer than 1,500 subjects contributed by 6 global collaborators.

Summary of the overall study and its limitations: The amount of clinical and demographic metadata varied by source and participant and was provided uncurated.

The collaborating institutions used their own protocols to collect whole blood in K2EDTA tubes. For TCRbeta analysis, collaborators shipped samples as frozen whole blood, isolated PBMCs, or DNA extracted from either of those sample types. A distance of 9 bases separates the germline ends of V and J, which lose 2 bases and 5 bases respectively. Including the terminal cysteine and phenylalanine, the CDR3 comprises 13 residues. Kept here is only the CDR3 DNA, which spans 39 bases and is read in frame from base 1. The immunoSEQ Assay, a bias-controlled multiplex PCR, was used to amplify TCRbeta CDR3 regions from genomic DNA. Turning to the authors' computational methods: The number of nucleated cells in each sample was estimated from the amplification of reference gene primers within the assay. To quantify the absolute abundance of each unique TCRbeta CDR3 rearrangement, sequence reads were collapsed and filtered. Productive Simpson clonality was computed per sample as the square root of Simpson's diversity index over productive rearrangements. TCRdb took over this immuneACCESS table, retaining in-frame rearrangements with V and J assigned. Such tables are incomplete; in checked studies, under half of the missing clones stem from an unresolved V gene, and the remainder is unexplained. Clone size and V and J calls were adopted from that table, with D and trimming inferred from the DNA. This sample has around 97,000 clones in its table, and approximately 86% of those were observed once. The ten largest clones take up about 3% of the sample.

The TCR sequence derives from a human donor in a cohort sampled during active COVID-19. Recombination linked TRBV12-3 or TRBV12-4 to TRBJ1-2; the D gene is not confidently resolved. The sample consisted of peripheral blood. The DNA sequence is TGTGCCAGCAGTTTACAGGAAGTTTATGGCTACACCTTC. Its protein product is CASSLQEVYGYTF.